Detailed here is one T cell receptor beta chain. Its antigen remains unidentified. The entry originates in a study of CD4 T cells in relation to SARS-CoV-2 and coronaviruses. The study's findings and limits: No donor gave both pre-pandemic and post-infection samples.

CD4+ T cells from unexposed donors were obtained before the COVID-19 pandemic (2011-2018). CD4+ T cells were isolated from the cells after roughly 11 days of culture. Unexposed-donor CD4+ T cells were probed with SARS-CoV-2 S/N and four cold-coronavirus spikes, cells permitting. V lost 1 base, J lost 5 bases, and 10 bases stayed unmatched. The CDR3 is 16 amino acids. Per the germline V gene, CDR1 is SEHNR and CDR2 is FQNEAQ (reference sequence). Sequencing was performed with immunoSEQ multiplex PCR; in TCRdb, only in-frame clones are kept and a portion is missing. The data hold some 21,000 clones, with almost 75% observed a single time.

This chain links TRBV7-9 with TRBJ2-5; 7 nucleotides line up with TRBD1. This TCR derives from a human donor in good health. What was sequenced was CD4+ T cells from PBMCs, cultured in vitro. The CDR3 sequence is CASSLEGTDLGETQYF. For the CDR3, the DNA is TGTGCCAGCAGCTTAGAGGGGACAGACCTAGGTGAGACCCAGTACTTC. The full variable domain, in which reference TRBV7-9 and TRBJ2-5 provide the parts outside the CDR3, is DTGVSQNPRHKITKRGQNVTFRCDPISEHNRLYWYRQTLGQGPEFLTYFQNEAQLEKSRLLSDRFSAERPKGSFSTLEIQRTEQGDSAMYLCASSLEGTDLGETQYFGPGTRLLVL.